The next 3 T cell receptor beta chains were all read from a single sample in a study of beta chain features in type 1 diabetes. The investigators reverse transcribed all of the isolated RNA, so they sequenced expressed TCRB transcripts. Profiling relied on immunoSEQ multiplex PCR, and the TCRdb table lists in-frame clones only, not all of them. The profile shows 350,000 or so clones, around a fifth of them singletons. What was sequenced was naive CD4+ T cells from blood. These receptors all come from a woman aged 18-30 years in good health.

The chain links TRBV4-3 to TRBJ2-1, with 9 bases identical to TRBD1. Trimming cost V 1 base and J 6 bases; bases outside gene matches: 4. The germline CDR1 and CDR2 sequences are LGHNA and YSLEER. There are 15 residues in the CDR3. The CDR3 bases are TGCGCCAGCAGCCAAGGCGGGACAGGGAGCAATGAGCAGTTCTTC. Encoded protein: CASSQGGTGSNEQFF.

V and J are TRBV23-1 and TRBJ2-5, with TRBD2 identical over 14 bases. TRBV23-1 qualifies as an ORF whose function is uncertain. The CDR3 spans 17 residues. The V and J ends lost 6 bases and 1 base, in that order; junction bases with no gene match: 7. CDR3 in DNA: TGCGCCAGCAGACCTATGACTAGCGGGAGGGCCCAAGAGACCCAGTACTTC. Encoded protein: CASRPMTSGRAQETQYF.

This clone was picked up a small number of times. One end of the junction varies from germline; a read error may be responsible. V gene TRBV30 combines with J gene TRBJ2-3, with TRBD2 identical over 8 bases. Germline-derived CDR1 and CDR2 are GTSNPN and SVGIG (reference sequence). CDR3 length: 12 residues. The CDR3 nucleotides read TGTGCCTGGAGTTTGACTAGCGTAGCCAGGAGGTTT. Protein product: CAWSLTSVARRF.